This TCR beta chain originates from a study of post-analysis software for immune sequencing data. Broader study findings: TRBV5-6, TRBV5-1 and TRBV20-1 were among five TRBV segments more frequent in patients than controls. By F measure, strong co-clustering occurred among samples prepared in the same batch.

Sequencing libraries made from TCR beta cDNA carried unique molecular identifiers. Using its own MiXCR run on the PCR reads, TCRdb lists one record per CDR3 protein. The table has roughly 600,000 distinct CDR3 sequences, about 44% seen once. The CDR3 sequence is 14 residues long. Germline CDR1 DFQATT, CDR2 SNEGSKA (reference sequence). The germline V and J ends were trimmed by 1 base and 0 bases, with 4 bases remaining between them. This clonotype is a singleton in its sample. As yet, its antigen is unknown. The chain recombines TRBV20-1 with TRBJ2-6; D call uncertain. Sequenced: blood. This clonotype was obtained from a girl aged 5-17 years with multiple sclerosis. CDR3 nucleotides: TGCAGTGCTAGAGCCCTCTCTGGGGCCAACGTCCTGACTTTC. Its protein is CSARALSGANVLTF.